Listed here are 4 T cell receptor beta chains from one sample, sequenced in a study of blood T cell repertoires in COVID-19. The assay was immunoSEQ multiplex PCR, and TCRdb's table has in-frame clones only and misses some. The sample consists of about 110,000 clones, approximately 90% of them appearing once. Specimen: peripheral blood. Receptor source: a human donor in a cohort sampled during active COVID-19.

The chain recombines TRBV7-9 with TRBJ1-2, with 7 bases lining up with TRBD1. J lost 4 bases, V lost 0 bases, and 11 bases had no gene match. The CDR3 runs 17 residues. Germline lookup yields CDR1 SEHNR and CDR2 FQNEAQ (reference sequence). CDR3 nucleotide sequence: TGTGCCAGCAGCTTAGCCCTTCGACAGGGAGAAGGCTATGGCTACACCTTC. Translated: CASSLALRQGEGYGYTF.

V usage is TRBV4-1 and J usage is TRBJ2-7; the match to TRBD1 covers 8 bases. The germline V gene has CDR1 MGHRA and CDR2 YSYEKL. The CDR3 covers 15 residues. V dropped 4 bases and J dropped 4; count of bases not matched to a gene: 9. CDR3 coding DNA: TGCGCCAGCAGCCGGACAGGGCGGTCCGGATACGAGCAGTACTTC. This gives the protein CASSRTGRSGYEQYF.

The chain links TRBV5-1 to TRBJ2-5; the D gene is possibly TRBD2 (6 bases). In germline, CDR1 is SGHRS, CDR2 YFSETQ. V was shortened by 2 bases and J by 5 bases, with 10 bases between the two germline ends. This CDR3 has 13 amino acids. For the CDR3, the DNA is TGCGCCAGCAGCTTTGGGACTGAGGAGACCCAGTACTTC. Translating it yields CASSFGTEETQYF.

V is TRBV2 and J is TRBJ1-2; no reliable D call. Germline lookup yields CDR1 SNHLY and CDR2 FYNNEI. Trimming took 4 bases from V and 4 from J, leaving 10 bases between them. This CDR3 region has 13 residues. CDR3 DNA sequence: TGTGCCAGCAGTGTGGTAGAAGTCTATGGCTACACCTTC. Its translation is CASSVVEVYGYTF. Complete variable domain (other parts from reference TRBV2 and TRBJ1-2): EPEVTQTPSHQVTQMGQEVILRCVPISNHLYFYWYRQILGQKVEFLVSFYNNEISEKSEIFDDQFSVERPDGSNFTLKIRSTKLEDSAMYFCASSVVEVYGYTFGSGTRLTVV.